What follows describes a single TCR beta chain. Antigen: not known. This sample is drawn from a study of shared clonotypes between healthy human individuals. Points from the study as a whole: Naive subsets usually exceeded memory subsets in estimated richness. Read depth was anticipated to influence clonotype sharing among donors.

TCRdb's copy holds only in-frame clones and misses some; the assay was immunoSEQ multiplex PCR. The sample gives roughly 2 million clones, 85% to 95% of which show up once; 0.13% is in the top ten. Trimming left V 3 bases short and J 5 bases short, with 8 bases between. CDR1 SGHAT and CDR2 FQNNGV come from the germline V gene. The CDR3 covers 12 residues. The genes are TRBV11-2 and TRBJ2-7; perhaps D is TRBD1 or TRBD2 (6 bases each). The TCR comes from a man aged 18 to 35 in good health. Sequenced input: naive CD4+ T cells sorted from blood. As to subset: CD45RA+ positively selected. Here the CDR3 reads CASSFGGDEQYF. In DNA, the CDR3 is TGTGCCAGCAGCTTCGGGGGCGACGAGCAGTACTTC.